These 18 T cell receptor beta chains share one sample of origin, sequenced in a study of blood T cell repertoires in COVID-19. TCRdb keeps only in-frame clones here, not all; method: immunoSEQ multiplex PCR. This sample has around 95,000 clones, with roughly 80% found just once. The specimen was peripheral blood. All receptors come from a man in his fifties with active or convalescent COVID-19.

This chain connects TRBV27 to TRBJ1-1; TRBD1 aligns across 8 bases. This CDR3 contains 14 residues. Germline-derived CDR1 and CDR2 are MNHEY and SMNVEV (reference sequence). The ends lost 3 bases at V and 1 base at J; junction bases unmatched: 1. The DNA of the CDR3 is TGTGCCAGCAGTTTCGGACAGGGGAACACTGAAGCTTTCTTT. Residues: CASSFGQGNTEAFF.

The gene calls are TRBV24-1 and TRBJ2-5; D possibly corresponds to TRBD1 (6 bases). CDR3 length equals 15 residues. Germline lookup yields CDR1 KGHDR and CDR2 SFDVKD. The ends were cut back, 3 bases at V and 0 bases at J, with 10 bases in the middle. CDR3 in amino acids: CATSDPRTDQETQYF. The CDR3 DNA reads TGTGCCACCAGTGATCCAAGGACAGACCAAGAGACCCAGTACTTC.

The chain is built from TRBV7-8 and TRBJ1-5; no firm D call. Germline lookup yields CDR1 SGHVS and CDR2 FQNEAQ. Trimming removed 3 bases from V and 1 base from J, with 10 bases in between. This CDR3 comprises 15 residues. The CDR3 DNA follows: TGTGCCAGCAGCTTGAACAGTCAGAGCAATCAGCCCCAGCATTTT. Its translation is CASSLNSQSNQPQHF.

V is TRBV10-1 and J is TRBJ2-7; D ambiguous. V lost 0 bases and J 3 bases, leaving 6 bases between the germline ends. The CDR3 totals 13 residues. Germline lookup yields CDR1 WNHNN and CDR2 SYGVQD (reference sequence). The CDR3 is CASSESTGYEQYF. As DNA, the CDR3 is TGCGCCAGCAGTGAGTCGACGGGCTACGAGCAGTACTTC.

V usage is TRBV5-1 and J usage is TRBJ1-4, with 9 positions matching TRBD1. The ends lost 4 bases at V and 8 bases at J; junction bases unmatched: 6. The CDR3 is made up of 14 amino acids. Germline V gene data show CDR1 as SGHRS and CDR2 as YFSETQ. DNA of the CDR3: TGCGCCAGCAGCCAGGGACAGGGTGACGAAAAACTGTTTTTT. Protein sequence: CASSQGQGDEKLFF.

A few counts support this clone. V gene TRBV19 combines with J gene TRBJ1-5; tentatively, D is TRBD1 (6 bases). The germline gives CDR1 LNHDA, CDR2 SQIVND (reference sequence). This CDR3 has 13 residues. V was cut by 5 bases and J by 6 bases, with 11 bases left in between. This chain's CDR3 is CASSLGTIQPQHF. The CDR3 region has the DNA TGTGCCAGTAGTTTAGGGACAATTCAGCCCCAGCATTTT. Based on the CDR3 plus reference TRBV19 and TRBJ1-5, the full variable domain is DGGITQSPKYLFRKEGQNVTLSCEQNLNHDAMYWYRQDPGQGLRLIYYSQIVNDFQKGDIAEGYSVSREKKESFPLTVTSAQKNPTAFYLCASSLGTIQPQHFGDGTRLSIL.

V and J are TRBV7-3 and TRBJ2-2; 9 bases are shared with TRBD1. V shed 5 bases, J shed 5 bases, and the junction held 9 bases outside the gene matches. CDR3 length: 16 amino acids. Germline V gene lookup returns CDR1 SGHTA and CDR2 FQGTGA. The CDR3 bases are TGTGCCAGCAGCCGAAGACAGGGGGTAGAGACCGGGGAGCTGTTTTTT. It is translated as CASSRRQGVETGELFF.

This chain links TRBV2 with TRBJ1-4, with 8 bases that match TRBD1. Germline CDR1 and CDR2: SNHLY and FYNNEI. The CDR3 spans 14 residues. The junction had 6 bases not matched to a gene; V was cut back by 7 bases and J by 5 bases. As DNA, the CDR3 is TGTGCCAGCACCCCGACAGGGGAAAATGAAAAACTGTTTTTT. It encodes CASTPTGENEKLFF.

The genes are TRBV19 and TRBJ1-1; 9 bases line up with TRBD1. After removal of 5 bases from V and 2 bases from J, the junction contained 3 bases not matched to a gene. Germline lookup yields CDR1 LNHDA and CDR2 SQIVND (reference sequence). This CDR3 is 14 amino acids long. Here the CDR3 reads CASSFTGGNTEAFF. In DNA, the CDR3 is TGTGCCAGTAGTTTTACAGGGGGCAACACTGAAGCTTTCTTT.

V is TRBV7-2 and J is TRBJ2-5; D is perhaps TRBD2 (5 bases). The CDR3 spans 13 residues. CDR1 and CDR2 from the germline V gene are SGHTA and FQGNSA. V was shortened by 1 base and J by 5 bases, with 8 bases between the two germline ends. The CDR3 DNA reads TGTGCCAGCAGCTTAGTGAAGCGGGAGACCCAGTACTTC. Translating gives CASSLVKRETQYF.

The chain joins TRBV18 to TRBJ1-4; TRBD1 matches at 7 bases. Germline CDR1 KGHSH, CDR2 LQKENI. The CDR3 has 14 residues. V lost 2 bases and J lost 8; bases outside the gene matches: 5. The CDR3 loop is CASSPYTGEEKLFF. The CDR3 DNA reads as TGTGCCAGCTCACCATACACAGGGGAGGAAAAACTGTTTTTT.

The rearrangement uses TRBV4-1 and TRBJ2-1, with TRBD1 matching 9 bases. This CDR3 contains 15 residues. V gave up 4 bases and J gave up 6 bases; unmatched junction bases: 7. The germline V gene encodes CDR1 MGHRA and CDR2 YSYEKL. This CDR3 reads CASSPFRDRVNEQFF. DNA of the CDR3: TGCGCCAGCAGCCCTTTCCGGGACAGGGTCAATGAGCAGTTCTTC.

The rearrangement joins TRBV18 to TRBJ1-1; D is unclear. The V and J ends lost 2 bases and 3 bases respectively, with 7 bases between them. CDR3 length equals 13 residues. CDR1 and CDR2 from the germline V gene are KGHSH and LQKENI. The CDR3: CASSPGQYTEAFF. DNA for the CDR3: TGTGCCAGCTCACCAGGTCAGTACACTGAAGCTTTCTTT.

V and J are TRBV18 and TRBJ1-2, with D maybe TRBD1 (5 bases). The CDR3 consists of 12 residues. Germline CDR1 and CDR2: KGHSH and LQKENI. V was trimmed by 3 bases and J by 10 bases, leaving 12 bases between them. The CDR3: CASSPPTATYTF. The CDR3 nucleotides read TGTGCCAGCTCACCCCCGACAGCCACCTACACCTTC. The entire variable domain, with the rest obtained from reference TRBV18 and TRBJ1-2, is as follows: NAGVMQNPRHLVRRRGQEARLRCSPMKGHSHVYWYRQLPEEGLKFMVYLQKENIIDESGMPKERFSAEFPKEGPSILRIQQVVRGDSAAYFCASSPPTATYTFGSGTRLTVV.

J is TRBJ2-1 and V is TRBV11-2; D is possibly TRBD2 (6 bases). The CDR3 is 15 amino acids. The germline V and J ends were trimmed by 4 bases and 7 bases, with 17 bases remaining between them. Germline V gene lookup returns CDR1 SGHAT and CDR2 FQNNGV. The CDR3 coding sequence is TGTGCCAGCAGCTCCGGCGCGGGAACTTGGAATGAGCAGTTCTTC. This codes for CASSSGAGTWNEQFF.

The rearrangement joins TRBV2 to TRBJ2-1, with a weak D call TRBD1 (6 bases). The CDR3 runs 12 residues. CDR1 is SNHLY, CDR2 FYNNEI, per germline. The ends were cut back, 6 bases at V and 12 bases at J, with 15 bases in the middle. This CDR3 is CASRLQGLGQFF. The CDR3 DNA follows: TGTGCCAGCAGGCTTCAGGGGTTGGGGCAGTTCTTC.

The CDR3 spells CASSQGVRGRGYGYTF. The DNA for the CDR3 is TGTGCCAGCAGCCAAGGGGTTCGGGGTCGGGGCTATGGCTACACCTTC. The chain links TRBV4-2 to TRBJ1-2; D is uncertain. The V gene lost 1 base and the J gene lost 4 bases, with 16 bases spanning the gap. CDR1 is LGHNA, CDR2 YNFKEQ, per germline. This CDR3 comprises 16 residues.

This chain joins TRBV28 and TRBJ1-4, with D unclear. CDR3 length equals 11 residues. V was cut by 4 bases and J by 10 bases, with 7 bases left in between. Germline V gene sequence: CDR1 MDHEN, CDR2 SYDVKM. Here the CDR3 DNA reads TGTGCCAGCAGTTCTGAGCGAAAACTGTTTTTT. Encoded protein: CASSSERKLFF.